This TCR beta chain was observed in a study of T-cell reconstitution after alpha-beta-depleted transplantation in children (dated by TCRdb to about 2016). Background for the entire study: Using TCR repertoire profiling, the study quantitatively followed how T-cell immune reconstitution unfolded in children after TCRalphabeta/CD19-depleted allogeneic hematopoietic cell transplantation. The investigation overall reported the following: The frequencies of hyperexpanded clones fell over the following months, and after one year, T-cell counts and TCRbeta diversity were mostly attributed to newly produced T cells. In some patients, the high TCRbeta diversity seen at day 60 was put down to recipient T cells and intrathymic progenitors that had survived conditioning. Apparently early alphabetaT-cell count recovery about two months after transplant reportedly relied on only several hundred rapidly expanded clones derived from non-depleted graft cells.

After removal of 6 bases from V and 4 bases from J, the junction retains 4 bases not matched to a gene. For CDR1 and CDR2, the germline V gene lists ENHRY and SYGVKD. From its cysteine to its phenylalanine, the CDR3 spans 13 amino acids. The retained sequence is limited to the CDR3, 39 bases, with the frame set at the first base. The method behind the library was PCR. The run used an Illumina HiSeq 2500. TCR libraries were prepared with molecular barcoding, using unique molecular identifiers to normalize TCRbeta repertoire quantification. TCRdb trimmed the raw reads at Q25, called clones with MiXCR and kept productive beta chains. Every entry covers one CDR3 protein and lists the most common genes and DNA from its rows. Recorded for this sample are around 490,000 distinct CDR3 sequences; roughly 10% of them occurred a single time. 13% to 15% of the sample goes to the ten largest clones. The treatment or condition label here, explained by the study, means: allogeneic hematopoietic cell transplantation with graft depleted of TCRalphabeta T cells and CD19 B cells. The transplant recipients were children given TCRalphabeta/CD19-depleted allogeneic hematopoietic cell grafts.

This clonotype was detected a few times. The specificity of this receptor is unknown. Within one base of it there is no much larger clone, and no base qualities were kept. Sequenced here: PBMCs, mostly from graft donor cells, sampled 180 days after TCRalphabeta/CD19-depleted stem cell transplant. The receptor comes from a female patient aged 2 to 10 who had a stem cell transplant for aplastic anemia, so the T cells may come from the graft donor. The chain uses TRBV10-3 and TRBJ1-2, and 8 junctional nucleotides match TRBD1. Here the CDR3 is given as CAIRDRVVYGYTF. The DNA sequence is TGTGCCATCAGGGACAGGGTCGTCTATGGCTACACCTTC.